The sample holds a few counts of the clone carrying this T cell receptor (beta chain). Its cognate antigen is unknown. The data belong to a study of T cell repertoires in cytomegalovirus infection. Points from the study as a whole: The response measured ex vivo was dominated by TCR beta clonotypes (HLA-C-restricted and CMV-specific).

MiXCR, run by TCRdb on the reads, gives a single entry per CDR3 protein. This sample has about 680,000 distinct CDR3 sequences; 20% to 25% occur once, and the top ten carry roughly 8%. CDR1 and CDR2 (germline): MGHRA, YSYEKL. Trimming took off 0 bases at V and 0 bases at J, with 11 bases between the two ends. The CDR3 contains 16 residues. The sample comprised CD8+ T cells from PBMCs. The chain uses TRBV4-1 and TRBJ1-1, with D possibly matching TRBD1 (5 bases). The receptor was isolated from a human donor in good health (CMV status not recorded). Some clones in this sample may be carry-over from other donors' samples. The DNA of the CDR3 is TGCGCCAGCAGCCAAGAGCAGGGTGTTGTGAACACTGAAGCTTTCTTT. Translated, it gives CASSQEQGVVNTEAFF.